The following is a T cell receptor (beta chain) sequence with its context. Its antigen has not been determined. Qualities for individual bases were not recorded, and no much larger clone is one base off. The data were taken from a study of T cell responses to AZD1222 COVID-19 vaccine (dated by TCRdb to the early 2020s). About the study as a whole: TCR sequencing covered fewer than 250 trial participants: 200 to 220 given two doses of AZD1222 and 26 given two doses of MenACWY control vaccine. Trial participants were enrolled into age subgroups of 18-55, 56-69 and 70-plus years, which contained 148, 28 and 57 TCR-sequenced participants, respectively. Results the study describes overall, beyond this receptor: CD4 TCRs associated with the vaccine covered the entire spike protein, and the dominant responses were in regions 160-218 and 743-854. In the small 56-69-year group, the increase in depth fell short of significance, most likely because of low power. Participants were mostly white British and included more females than males, and it was suggested by the authors that clonal diversity may have been underestimated. Only five to seven AZD1222 recipients were SARS-CoV-2 seropositive at baseline, limiting conclusions about previously exposed vaccinees. After two AZD1222 doses, both the breadth and the depth of spike-specific TCRs were significantly higher than at day 0 and than in MenACWY recipients. Because no samples from the day 14 peak response were available, repertoires could be characterized only after the peak T cell response. Epitopes outside the regions mutated in the B.1.351 and B.1.1.7 variants were reportedly recognized by nearly half of the unique spike-specific TCRs.

The CDR3 regions of human TCRbeta chains were analyzed by immunosequencing. Processing in the source paper ran as follows. Repertoire TCRs were checked for matches against a reference library of SARS-CoV-2-specific TCRs that had been generated using the MIRA antigen-specificity platform. Breadth meant the fraction of unique TCRs that were SARS-CoV-2-associated, whereas depth meant the fraction of total T cells that were SARS-CoV-2-associated. Using the MIRA data, every spike-specific TCR was mapped to the spike region that the TCR reacted to and assigned to either a CD4 or a CD8 class. Log10-transformed breadth and depth values were compared by one-way ANOVA with Sidak's multiple comparisons tests. Held by TCRdb, this immuneACCESS table contains in-frame sequences only and omits some clones. Under half of the omission traces to an unresolved V gene where checked; the cause of the rest is unknown. D and trimming come from the DNA, and the V and J calls and clone size come from that table. The sample data list approximately 84,000 clones, and more than 80% of these were observed just once. Of the sample, about 2.5% is held by the ten largest clones.

The germline ends are 15 bases apart after V is trimmed by 8 bases and J by 5 bases. The cysteine opens and the phenylalanine closes a CDR3 of 13 amino acids. The kept DNA is CDR3 alone, 39 bases in frame from the first base. Taken from the germline V gene, the CDR1 and CDR2 loops are SNHLY and FYNNEI. The sample's time point label is to be understood as: about 28 days (+/-7) after the second vaccine dose. Because spike-specific TCR depth and breadth did not differ between the two schedules, AZD1222 recipients who got a second dose at roughly 4 weeks were pooled with those who got a second dose at roughly 12 weeks. The vaccinee samples were drawn from two UK trials, COV001 and COV002, one of which was a single-blind randomized controlled phase 2/3 trial testing AZD1222 (ChAdOx1 nCoV-19) in healthy adults. Trial participant PBMC samples were collected at day 0 and day 28 after the second dose for TCRbeta chain sequencing.

This TCR derives from an adult who received the AZD1222 COVID-19 vaccine. The material was peripheral blood, obtained 28 days after the second AZD1222 dose. The V and J segments used are TRBV2 and TRBJ1-1; the D gene is perhaps TRBD1, on 6 matching bases. The CDR3 protein sequence reads: CASDEIGGTEAFF. The sequenced DNA is TGTGCCAGCGACGAGATAGGGGGGACTGAAGCTTTCTTT.